Each of the 21 T cell receptor beta chains below was sequenced from the same sample in a study of long-term antiretroviral therapy in people with HIV. Survey-level immunoSEQ v3.0 assays were run. The table came from immunoSEQ multiplex PCR; TCRdb's copy has only in-frame clones and leaves some out. Seen here are about 21,000 clones, approximately 82% observed once, and the top ten hold roughly 5.9%. The source material was unsorted PBMCs, sampled 0.2 years after starting antiretroviral therapy. The source is a woman aged 30 to 39 with HIV.

The chain uses TRBV5-1 and TRBJ1-1, with 9 bases identical to TRBD1. Losses at the gene ends were 5 bases for V and 0 bases for J; bases not matched to a gene: 8. This CDR3 comprises 16 residues. The V gene's germline CDR1 is SGHRS and CDR2 YFSETQ. CDR3 coding DNA: TGCGCCAGCAGGCGGAGACAGGGGGGGATGAACACTGAAGCTTTCTTT. Protein: CASRRRQGGMNTEAFF.

This sequence joins TRBV27 and TRBJ2-2; D unresolved. There are 13 residues in the CDR3. Germline-derived CDR1 and CDR2 are MNHEY and SMNVEV (reference sequence). V was cut by 2 bases and J by 3 bases, with 4 bases left in between. The CDR3 sequence is CASSLGYTGELFF. In DNA, the CDR3 is TGTGCCAGCAGTTTAGGGTACACCGGGGAGCTGTTTTTT.

The table lists this clone with a few counts. The chain recombines TRBV19 with TRBJ1-2; possibly TRBD1 for D (5 bases). Trimming removed 6 bases from V and 5 bases from J, with 19 bases in between. The CDR3 is 15 amino acids. Germline V CDR1 and CDR2: LNHDA, SQIVND (reference sequence). CDR3 sequence (DNA): TGTGCCAGTAGCTCGCGGGGCAGGATATTTTATGGCTACACCTTC. It specifies CASSSRGRIFYGYTF.

The chain links TRBV6-5 to TRBJ2-5; D possibly matches TRBD1 or TRBD2 (7 bases each). V was shortened by 5 bases and J by 5 bases, with 15 bases between the two germline ends. Germline V gives CDR1 MNHEY, CDR2 SVGAGI. The CDR3 is made up of 14 amino acids. CDR3: CASSQQGREETQYF. As DNA, the CDR3 is TGTGCCAGCAGTCAACAGGGGAGGGAGGAGACCCAGTACTTC.

This clone has just one count. The rearrangement uses TRBV6-5 and TRBJ2-1; 8 bases align to TRBD2. Germline V gene sequence: CDR1 MNHEY, CDR2 SVGAGI. CDR3 length: 14 amino acids. The V and J ends lost 7 bases and 0 bases, in that order; junction bases with no gene match: 2. CDR3 in amino acids: CASNRGGSYNEQFF. For the CDR3, the DNA is TGTGCCAGCAACCGGGGGGGCTCCTACAATGAGCAGTTCTTC.

The chain recombines TRBV2 with TRBJ1-1; D call uncertain. The V gene lost 4 bases and the J gene lost 0 bases, with 27 bases spanning the gap. Germline V gives CDR1 SNHLY, CDR2 FYNNEI. The CDR3 extends over 20 amino acids. This chain's CDR3 is CASSAVTRYVGGGLNTEAFF. The CDR3 DNA reads TGTGCCAGCAGTGCAGTCACTCGCTATGTAGGAGGCGGGCTGAACACTGAAGCTTTCTTT.

Written as DNA, the CDR3 is TGTGCCAGCAGCTTAGTCGTGGACGTTAAGACTGAAGCTTTCTTT. This encodes CASSLVVDVKTEAFF. The J gene is TRBJ1-1, the V gene TRBV11-2; D gene uncertain. The CDR3 contains 15 residues. In germline, CDR1 is SGHAT, CDR2 FQNNGV. The V gene lost 1 base and the J gene lost 5 bases, with 14 bases spanning the gap.

V usage is TRBV29-1 and J usage is TRBJ2-3; D may be TRBD2 (5 bases). The CDR3 has 17 amino acids. Deletions cut 1 base from V and 4 bases from J, with 21 bases between. From germline, CDR1 is SQVTM and CDR2 ANQGSEA. CDR3 loop: CSVEGPARGKSADTQYF. The DNA for the CDR3 is TGCAGCGTTGAAGGTCCCGCCCGGGGAAAGAGCGCAGATACGCAGTATTTT.

This clone was picked up one time. The chain carries TRBV6-5 and TRBJ1-1; weak D call: TRBD1 (6 bases). Germline assignment: CDR1 MNHEY and CDR2 SVGAGI. Trimming removed 6 bases from V and 6 bases from J, with 8 bases in between. The CDR3 extends over 11 amino acids. CDR3 protein: CASRGGPEAFF. The CDR3 region has the DNA TGTGCCAGCAGGGGGGGGCCTGAAGCTTTCTTT.

This clone has just a few counts. V gene TRBV4-1 combines with J gene TRBJ1-2; 7 bases map to TRBD1. Germline CDR1 MGHRA, CDR2 YSYEKL. The CDR3 has 14 residues. The V and J ends lost 3 bases and 8 bases, in that order; junction bases with no gene match: 9. The CDR3 loop reads CASSHGLQGEGYTF. CDR3 sequence (DNA): TGCGCCAGCAGCCACGGACTTCAGGGGGAGGGCTACACCTTC.

V usage is TRBV6-6 and J usage is TRBJ1-2, with D maybe TRBD1 (6 bases). Germline V lookup: CDR1 MNHNY, CDR2 SVGAGI (reference sequence). There are 13 residues in the CDR3. The ends were cut back, 7 bases at V and 7 bases at J, with 16 bases in the middle. The CDR3 DNA reads as TGTGCCAGCACCAAGGGGGGACCGATTGGCTACACCTTC. It is translated as CASTKGGPIGYTF.

The rearrangement uses TRBV7-6 and TRBJ1-4; a possible D gene is TRBD1 (5 bases). The germline V and J ends were trimmed by 5 bases and 6 bases, with 13 bases remaining between them. The CDR3 loop spans 14 amino acids. Germline assignment: CDR1 SGHVS and CDR2 FNYEAQ. The CDR3 sequence is CASSPRGGDEKLFF. The DNA of the CDR3 is TGTGCCAGCAGCCCGAGGGGTGGGGATGAAAAACTGTTTTTT.

This sequence joins TRBV9 and TRBJ1-3; D unclear. The V end lost 4 bases, the J end lost 8 bases, and 16 bases lay between the germline ends. Per the germline V gene, CDR1 is SGDLS and CDR2 is YYNGEE. The CDR3 loop spans 14 amino acids. The CDR3: CASSPRFTVDTIYF. CDR3 bases: TGTGCCAGCAGCCCTAGATTCACGGTGGACACCATATATTTT.

The V and J genes are TRBV5-6 and TRBJ2-2, with 11 bases aligning to TRBD1. After removal of 2 bases from V and 5 bases from J, the junction contained 2 bases not matched to a gene. This CDR3 has 15 residues. Germline V lookup: CDR1 SGHDT, CDR2 YYEEEE. The CDR3 sequence: CASSFGTGGTGELFF. DNA for the CDR3: TGTGCCAGCAGCTTCGGGACAGGGGGGACCGGGGAGCTGTTTTTT.

This chain connects TRBV18 to TRBJ1-3; D is unclear. The germline CDR1 and CDR2 sequences are KGHSH and LQKENI. V was shortened by 8 bases and J by 0 bases, with 14 bases between the two germline ends. The CDR3 covers 15 residues. CDR3 nucleotides: TGTGCCAGCGAGGGATTTGGGAGCTCTGGAAACACCATATATTTT. This translates into CASEGFGSSGNTIYF.

This chain uses TRBV30 with TRBJ1-1, with a tentative D call TRBD1 (5 bases). CDR1 and CDR2 (germline): GTSNPN, SVGIG (reference sequence). The V end was cut by 2 bases, the J end by 4 bases, with 11 bases between. This CDR3 is 13 amino acids long. This CDR3 reads CAWSQGPGTEAFF. The CDR3 DNA reads TGTGCCTGGAGTCAGGGTCCCGGCACTGAAGCTTTCTTT. The full variable domain, rest sourced from reference TRBV30 and TRBJ1-1, is SQTIHQWPATLVQPVGSPLSLECTVEGTSNPNLYWYRQAAGRGLQLLFYSVGIGQISSEVPQNLSASRPQDRQFILSSKKLLLSDSGFYLCAWSQGPGTEAFFGQGTRLTVV.

The chain combines TRBV27 with TRBJ2-3, with unresolved D. The ends were cut back, 6 bases at V and 1 base at J, with 2 bases in the middle. The CDR3 runs 11 residues. Per the germline V gene, CDR1 is MNHEY and CDR2 is SMNVEV (reference sequence). The CDR3 sequence: CASRGTDTQYF. CDR3 coding DNA: TGTGCCAGCAGAGGCACAGATACGCAGTATTTT.

The V call is TRBV18, the J call TRBJ2-3; maybe TRBD2 (5 bases). The CDR3 sequence is 13 residues long. V was shortened by 5 bases and J by 10 bases, with 16 bases between the two germline ends. Per the germline V gene, CDR1 is KGHSH and CDR2 is LQKENI. The CDR3 is CASSETSYFPQYF. The CDR3 DNA reads TGTGCCAGCTCAGAAACTAGTTACTTTCCGCAGTATTTT. Full variable domain (rest looked up from reference TRBV18 and TRBJ2-3): NAGVMQNPRHLVRRRGQEARLRCSPMKGHSHVYWYRQLPEEGLKFMVYLQKENIIDESGMPKERFSAEFPKEGPSILRIQQVVRGDSAAYFCASSETSYFPQYFGPGTRLTVL.

V is TRBV14 and J is TRBJ2-7, with 11 bases that match TRBD2. Germline values: CDR1 SGHDN, CDR2 FVKESK. The CDR3 consists of 16 residues. V trimming: 3 bases; J trimming: 4 bases; junction bases outside the gene matches: 8. CDR3 coding DNA: TGTGCCAGCAGCCATATAGCGGGGGGGCTTCGGTACGAGCAGTACTTC. Translation: CASSHIAGGLRYEQYF.

J is TRBJ1-4 and V is TRBV6-1, with a possible D match to TRBD1 (6 bases). V lost 3 bases to trimming and J lost 13 bases, with 24 bases between them. The V gene's germline CDR1 is MNHNS and CDR2 SASEGT. The CDR3 consists of 16 residues. The CDR3 is CASSDPGQGRRAGLFF. The CDR3 DNA reads TGTGCCAGCAGTGACCCGGGCCAGGGGCGGCGGGCGGGACTGTTTTTT.

The gene calls are TRBV10-3 and TRBJ1-1; D unclear. This CDR3 spans 15 amino acids. V was clipped by 0 bases and J by 3 bases, with 11 bases between them. CDR1 is ENHRY, CDR2 SYGVKD, per germline. The CDR3 loop reads CAISESSLKDTEAFF. DNA for the CDR3: TGTGCCATCAGTGAGTCGAGTTTGAAGGACACTGAAGCTTTCTTT.